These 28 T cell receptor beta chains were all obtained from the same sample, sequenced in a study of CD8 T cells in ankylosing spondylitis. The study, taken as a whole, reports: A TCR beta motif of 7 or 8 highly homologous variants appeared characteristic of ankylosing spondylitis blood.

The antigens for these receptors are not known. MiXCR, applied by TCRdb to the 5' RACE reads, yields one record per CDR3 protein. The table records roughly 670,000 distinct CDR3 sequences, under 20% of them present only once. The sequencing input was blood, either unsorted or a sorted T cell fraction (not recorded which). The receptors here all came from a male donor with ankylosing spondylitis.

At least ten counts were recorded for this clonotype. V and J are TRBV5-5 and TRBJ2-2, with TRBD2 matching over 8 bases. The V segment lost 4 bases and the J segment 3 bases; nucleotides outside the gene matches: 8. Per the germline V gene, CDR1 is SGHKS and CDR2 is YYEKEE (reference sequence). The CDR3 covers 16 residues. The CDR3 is CASSRSAAGDTGELFF. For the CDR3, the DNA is TGTGCCAGCAGCCGTTCGGCAGCGGGGGACACCGGGGAGCTGTTTTTT.

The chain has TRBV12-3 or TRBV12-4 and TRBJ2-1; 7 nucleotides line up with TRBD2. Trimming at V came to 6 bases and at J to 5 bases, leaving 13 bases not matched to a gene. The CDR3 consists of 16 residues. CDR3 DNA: TGTGCCAGCAGCCAACCTCCTTCCGGGGGGAACAATGAGCAGTTCTTC. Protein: CASSQPPSGGNNEQFF.

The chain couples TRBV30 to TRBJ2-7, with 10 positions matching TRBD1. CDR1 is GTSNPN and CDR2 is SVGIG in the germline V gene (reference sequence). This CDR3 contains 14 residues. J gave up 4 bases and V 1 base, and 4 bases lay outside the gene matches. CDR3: CAWSEGQGTYEQYF. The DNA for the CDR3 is TGTGCCTGGAGTGAGGGACAGGGGACTTACGAGCAGTACTTC.

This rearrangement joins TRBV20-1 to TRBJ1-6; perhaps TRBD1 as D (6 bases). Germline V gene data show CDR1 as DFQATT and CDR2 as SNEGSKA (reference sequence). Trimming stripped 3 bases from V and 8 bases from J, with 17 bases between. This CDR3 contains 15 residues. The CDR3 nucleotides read TGCAGTGCTAGGGGCAGGGGCAAGGGAGATTCACCCCTCCACTTT. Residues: CSARGRGKGDSPLHF.

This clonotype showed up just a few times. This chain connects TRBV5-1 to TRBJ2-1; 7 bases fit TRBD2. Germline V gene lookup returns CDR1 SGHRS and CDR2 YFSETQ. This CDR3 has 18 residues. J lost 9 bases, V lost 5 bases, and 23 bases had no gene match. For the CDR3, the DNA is TGCGCCAGCAGTCTTGGTAGCCTAGCGGCCCTGGGTTGGGGTGAGCAGTTCTTC. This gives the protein CASSLGSLAALGWGEQFF.

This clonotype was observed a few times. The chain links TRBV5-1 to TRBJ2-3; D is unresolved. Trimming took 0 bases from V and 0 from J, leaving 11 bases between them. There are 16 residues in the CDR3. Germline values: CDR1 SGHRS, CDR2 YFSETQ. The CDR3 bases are TGCGCCAGCAGCTTGGATGTCAGTGCTAGCACAGATACGCAGTATTTT. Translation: CASSLDVSASTDTQYF. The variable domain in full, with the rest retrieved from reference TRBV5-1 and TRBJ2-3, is KAGVTQTPRYLIKTRGQQVTLSCSPISGHRSVSWYQQTPGQGLQFLFEYFSETQRNKGNFPGRFSGRQFSNSRSEMNVSTLELGDSALYLCASSLDVSASTDTQYFGPGTRLTVL.

For the CDR3, the DNA is TGTGCCAGCAGCTATAAAGGACAGGGCTACGAGCAGTACTTC. It is translated as CASSYKGQGYEQYF. V is TRBV7-9 and J is TRBJ2-7; TRBD1 aligns across 8 bases. CDR3 length: 14 amino acids. The V gene end was trimmed by 4 bases and the J gene end by 3 bases; junction bases not matched to a gene: 5. CDR1 is SEHNR, CDR2 FQNEAQ, per germline (reference sequence).

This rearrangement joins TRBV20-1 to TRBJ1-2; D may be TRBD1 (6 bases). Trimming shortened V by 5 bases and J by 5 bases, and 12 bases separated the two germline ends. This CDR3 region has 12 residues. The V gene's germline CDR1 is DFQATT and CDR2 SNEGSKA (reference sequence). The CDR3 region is CSAPGAAYGYTF. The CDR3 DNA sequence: TGCAGTGCTCCAGGGGCCGCTTATGGCTACACCTTC.

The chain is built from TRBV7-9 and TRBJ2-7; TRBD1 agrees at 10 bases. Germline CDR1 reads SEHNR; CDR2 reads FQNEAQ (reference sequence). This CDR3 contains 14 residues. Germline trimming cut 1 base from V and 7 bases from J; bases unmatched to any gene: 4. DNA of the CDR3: TGTGCCAGCAGCTTAGAAGGGACAGGGGTAGAGCAGTACTTC. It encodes CASSLEGTGVEQYF.

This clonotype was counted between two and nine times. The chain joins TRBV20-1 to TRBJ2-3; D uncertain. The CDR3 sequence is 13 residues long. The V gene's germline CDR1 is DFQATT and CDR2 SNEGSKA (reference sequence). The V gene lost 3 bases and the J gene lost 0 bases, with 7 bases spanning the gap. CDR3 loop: CSARPTSTDTQYF. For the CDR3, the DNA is TGCAGTGCTAGGCCCACTAGCACAGATACGCAGTATTTT.

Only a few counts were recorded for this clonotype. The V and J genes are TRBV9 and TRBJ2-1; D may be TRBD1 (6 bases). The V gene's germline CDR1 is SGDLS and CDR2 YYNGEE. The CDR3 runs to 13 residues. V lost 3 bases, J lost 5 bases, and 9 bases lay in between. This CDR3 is CASSAGQNNEQFF. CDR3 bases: TGTGCCAGCAGCGCGGGACAAAACAATGAGCAGTTCTTC.

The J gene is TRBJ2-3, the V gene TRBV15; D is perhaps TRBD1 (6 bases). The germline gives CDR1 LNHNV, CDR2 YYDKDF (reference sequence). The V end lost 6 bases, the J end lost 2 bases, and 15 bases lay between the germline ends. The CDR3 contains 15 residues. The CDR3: CATSLQGSHTDTQYF. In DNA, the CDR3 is TGTGCCACCAGTCTTCAGGGGTCTCACACAGATACGCAGTATTTT.

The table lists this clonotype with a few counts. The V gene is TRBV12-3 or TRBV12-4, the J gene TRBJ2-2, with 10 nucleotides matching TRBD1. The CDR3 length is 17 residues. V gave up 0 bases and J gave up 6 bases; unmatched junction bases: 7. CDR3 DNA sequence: TGTGCCAGCAGTTTAGCACGGGACAGGGGTCGCCCCGGGGAGCTGTTTTTT. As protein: CASSLARDRGRPGELFF.

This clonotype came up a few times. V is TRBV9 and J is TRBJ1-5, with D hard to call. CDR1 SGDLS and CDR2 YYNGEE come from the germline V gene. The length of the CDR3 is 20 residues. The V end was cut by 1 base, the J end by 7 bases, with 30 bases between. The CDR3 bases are TGTGCCAGCAGCGTATATTCAACCAAACGGGGTAGTCTTTCTGGGCAGCCCCAGCATTTT. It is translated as CASSVYSTKRGSLSGQPQHF.

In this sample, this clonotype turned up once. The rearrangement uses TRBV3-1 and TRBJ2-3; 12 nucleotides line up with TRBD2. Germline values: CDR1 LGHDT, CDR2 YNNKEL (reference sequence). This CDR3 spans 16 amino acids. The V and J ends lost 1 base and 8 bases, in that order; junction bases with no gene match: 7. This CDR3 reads CASSQVRLAGGGTQYF. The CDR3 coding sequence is TGTGCCAGCAGCCAAGTCCGGCTAGCGGGAGGGGGTACGCAGTATTTT.

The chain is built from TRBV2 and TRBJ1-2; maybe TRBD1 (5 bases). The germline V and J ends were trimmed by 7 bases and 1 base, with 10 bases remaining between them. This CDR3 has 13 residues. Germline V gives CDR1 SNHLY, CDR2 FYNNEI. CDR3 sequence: CASIGDSNYGYTF. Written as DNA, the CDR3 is TGTGCCAGCATTGGAGACAGTAACTATGGCTACACCTTC.

The CDR3 nucleotides read TGTGCCAGCAGCGACCGGGACCCTCCCAACACTGAAGCTTTCTTT. Amino acids: CASSDRDPPNTEAFF. This chain joins TRBV7-9 and TRBJ1-1, with D possibly TRBD1 on 5 matching bases. This CDR3 comprises 15 residues. Germline CDR1 and CDR2: SEHNR and FQNEAQ (reference sequence). V shed 5 bases and J shed 2 bases, with 15 bases lying between them.

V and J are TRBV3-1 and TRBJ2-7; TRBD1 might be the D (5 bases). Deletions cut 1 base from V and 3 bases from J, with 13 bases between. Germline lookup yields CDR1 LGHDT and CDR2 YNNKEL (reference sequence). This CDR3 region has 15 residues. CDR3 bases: TGTGCCAGCAGCCAAGCCCCCCAGGGAATCTACGAGCAGTACTTC. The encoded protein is CASSQAPQGIYEQYF.

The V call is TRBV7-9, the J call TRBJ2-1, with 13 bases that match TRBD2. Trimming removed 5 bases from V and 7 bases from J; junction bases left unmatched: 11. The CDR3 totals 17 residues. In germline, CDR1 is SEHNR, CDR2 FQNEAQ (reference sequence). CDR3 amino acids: CASSPPPTSGGVNEQFF. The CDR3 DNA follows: TGTGCCAGCAGCCCACCCCCCACTAGCGGGGGGGTTAATGAGCAGTTCTTC.

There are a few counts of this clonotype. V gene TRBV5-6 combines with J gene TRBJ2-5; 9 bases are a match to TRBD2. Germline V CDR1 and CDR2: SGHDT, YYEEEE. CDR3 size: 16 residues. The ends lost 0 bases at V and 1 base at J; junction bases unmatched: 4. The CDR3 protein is CASSLGGLASQETQYF. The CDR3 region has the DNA TGTGCCAGCAGCTTGGGGGGACTAGCTTCCCAAGAGACCCAGTACTTC.

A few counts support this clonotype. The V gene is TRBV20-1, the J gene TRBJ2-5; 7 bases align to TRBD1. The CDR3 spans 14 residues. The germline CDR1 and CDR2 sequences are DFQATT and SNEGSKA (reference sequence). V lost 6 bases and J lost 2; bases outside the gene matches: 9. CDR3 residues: CSAYRGGWQETQYF. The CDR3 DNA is TGCAGTGCGTACAGGGGCGGGTGGCAAGAGACCCAGTACTTC.

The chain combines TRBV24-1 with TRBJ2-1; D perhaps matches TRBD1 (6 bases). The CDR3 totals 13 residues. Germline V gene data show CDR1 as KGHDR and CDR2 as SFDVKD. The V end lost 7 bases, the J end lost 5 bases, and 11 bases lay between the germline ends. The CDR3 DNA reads TGTGCCACCAGAACACAGGGAGACAATGAGCAGTTCTTC. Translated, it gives CATRTQGDNEQFF.

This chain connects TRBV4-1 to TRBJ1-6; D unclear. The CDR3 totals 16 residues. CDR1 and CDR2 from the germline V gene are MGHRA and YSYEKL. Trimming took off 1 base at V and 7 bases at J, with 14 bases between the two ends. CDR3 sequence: CASSQGVASGNSPLHF. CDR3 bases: TGCGCCAGCAGCCAAGGGGTTGCTTCAGGCAATTCACCCCTCCACTTT.

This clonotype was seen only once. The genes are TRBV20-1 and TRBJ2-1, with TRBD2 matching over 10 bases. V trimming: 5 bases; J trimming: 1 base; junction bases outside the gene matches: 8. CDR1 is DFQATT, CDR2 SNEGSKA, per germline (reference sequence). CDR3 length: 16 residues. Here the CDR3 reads CSASFSGRGSYNEQFF. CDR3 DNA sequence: TGCAGTGCTTCATTCAGCGGGAGGGGTTCCTACAATGAGCAGTTCTTC.

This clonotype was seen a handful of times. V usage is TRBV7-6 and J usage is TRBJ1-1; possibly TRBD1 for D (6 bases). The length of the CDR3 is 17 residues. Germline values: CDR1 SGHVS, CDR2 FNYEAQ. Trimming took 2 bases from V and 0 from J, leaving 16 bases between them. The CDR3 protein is CASSLMGAGAMNTEAFF. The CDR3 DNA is TGTGCCAGCAGCTTAATGGGTGCAGGGGCTATGAACACTGAAGCTTTCTTT.

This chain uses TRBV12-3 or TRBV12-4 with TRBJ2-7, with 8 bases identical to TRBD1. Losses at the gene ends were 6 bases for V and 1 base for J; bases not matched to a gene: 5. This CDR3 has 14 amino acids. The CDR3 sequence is CASSRDRHSYEQYF. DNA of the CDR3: TGTGCCAGCAGCCGGGACAGGCATTCCTACGAGCAGTACTTC.

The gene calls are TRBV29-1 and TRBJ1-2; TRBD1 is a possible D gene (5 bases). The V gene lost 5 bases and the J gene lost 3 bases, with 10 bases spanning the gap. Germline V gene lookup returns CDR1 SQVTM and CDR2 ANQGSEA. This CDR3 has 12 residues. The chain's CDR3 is CSVTTVDYGYTF. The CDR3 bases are TGCAGCGTTACGACAGTTGACTATGGCTACACCTTC.

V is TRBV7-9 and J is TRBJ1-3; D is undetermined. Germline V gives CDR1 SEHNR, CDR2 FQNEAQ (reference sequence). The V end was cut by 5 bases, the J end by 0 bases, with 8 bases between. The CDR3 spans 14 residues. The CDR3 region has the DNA TGTGCCAGCAGCGGACCCAGCTCTGGAAACACCATATATTTT. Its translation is CASSGPSSGNTIYF. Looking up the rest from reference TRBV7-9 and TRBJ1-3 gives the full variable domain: DTGVSQNPRHKITKRGQNVTFRCDPISEHNRLYWYRQTLGQGPEFLTYFQNEAQLEKSRLLSDRFSAERPKGSFSTLEIQRTEQGDSAMYLCASSGPSSGNTIYFGEGSWLTVV.